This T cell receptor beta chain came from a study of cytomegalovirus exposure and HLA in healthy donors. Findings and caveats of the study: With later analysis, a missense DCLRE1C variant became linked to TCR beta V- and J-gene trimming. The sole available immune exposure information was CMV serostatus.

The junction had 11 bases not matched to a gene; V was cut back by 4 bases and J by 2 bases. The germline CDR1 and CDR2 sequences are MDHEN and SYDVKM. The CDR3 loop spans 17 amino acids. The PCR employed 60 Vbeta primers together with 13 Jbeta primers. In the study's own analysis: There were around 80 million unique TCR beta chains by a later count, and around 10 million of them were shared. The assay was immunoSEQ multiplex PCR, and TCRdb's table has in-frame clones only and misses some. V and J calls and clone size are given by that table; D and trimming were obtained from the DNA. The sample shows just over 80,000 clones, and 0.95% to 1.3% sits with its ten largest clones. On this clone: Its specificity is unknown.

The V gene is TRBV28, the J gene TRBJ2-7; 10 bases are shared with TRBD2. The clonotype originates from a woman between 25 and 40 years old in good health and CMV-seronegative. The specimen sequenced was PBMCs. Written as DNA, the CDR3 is TGTGCCAGCAGTTCAACCACCCTTCTAGCGGGAGCCTACGAGCAGTACTTC. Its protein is CASSSTTLLAGAYEQYF.